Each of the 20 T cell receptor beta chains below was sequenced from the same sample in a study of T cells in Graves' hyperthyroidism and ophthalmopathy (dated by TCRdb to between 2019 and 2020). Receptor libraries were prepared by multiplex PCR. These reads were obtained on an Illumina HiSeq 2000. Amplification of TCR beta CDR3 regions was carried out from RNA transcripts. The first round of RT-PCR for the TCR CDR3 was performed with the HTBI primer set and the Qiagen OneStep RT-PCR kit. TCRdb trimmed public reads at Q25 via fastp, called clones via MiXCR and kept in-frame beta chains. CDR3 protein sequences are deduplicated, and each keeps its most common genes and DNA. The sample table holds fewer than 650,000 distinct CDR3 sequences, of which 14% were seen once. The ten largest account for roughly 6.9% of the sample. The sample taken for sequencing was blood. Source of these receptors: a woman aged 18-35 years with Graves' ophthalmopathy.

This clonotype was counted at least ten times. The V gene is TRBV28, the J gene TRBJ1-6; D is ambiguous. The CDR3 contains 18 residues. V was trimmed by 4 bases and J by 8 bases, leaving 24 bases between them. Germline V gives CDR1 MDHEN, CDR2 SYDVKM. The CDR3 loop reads CASSSSAHDGYFDSPLHF. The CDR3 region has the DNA TGTGCCAGCAGTTCCTCTGCCCACGACGGCTACTTTGATTCACCCCTCCACTTT.

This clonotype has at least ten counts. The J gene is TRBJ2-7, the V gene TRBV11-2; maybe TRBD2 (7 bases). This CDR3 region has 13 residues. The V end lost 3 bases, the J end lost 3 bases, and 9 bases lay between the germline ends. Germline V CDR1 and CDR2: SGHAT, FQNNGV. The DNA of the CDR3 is TGTGCCAGCAGCTTCGGGGGGCTCTACGAGCAGTACTTC. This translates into CASSFGGLYEQYF.

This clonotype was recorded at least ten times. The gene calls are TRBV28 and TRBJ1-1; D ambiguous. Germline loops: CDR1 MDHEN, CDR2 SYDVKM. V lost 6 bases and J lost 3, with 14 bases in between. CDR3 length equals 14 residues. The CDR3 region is CASSSISRHTEAFF. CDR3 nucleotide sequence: TGTGCCAGCAGCAGTATATCAAGACACACTGAAGCTTTCTTT.

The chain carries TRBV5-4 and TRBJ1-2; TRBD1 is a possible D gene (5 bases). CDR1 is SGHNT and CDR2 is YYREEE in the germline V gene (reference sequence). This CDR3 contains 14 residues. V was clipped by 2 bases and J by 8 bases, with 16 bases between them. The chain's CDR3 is CASSLIPQGEGYTF. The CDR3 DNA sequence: TGTGCCAGCAGCTTAATTCCCCAGGGTGAGGGCTACACCTTC.

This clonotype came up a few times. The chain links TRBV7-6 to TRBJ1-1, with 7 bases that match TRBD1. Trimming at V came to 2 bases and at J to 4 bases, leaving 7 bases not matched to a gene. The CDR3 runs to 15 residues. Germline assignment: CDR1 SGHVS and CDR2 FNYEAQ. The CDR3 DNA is TGTGCCAGCAGCTTATCCGACAGGGCATCCACTGAAGCTTTCTTT. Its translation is CASSLSDRASTEAFF.

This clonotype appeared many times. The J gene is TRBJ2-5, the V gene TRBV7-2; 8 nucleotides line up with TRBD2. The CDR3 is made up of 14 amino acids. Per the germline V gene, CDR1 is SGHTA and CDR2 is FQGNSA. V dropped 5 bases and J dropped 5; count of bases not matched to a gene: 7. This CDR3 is CASSPGGGAETQYF. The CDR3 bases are TGTGCCAGCAGCCCCGGGGGGGGAGCGGAGACCCAGTACTTC.

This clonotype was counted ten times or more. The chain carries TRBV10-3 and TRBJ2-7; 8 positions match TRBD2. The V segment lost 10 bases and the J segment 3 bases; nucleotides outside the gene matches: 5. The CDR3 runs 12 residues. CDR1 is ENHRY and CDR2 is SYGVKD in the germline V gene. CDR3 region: CATGLAGYEQYF. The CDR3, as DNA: TGTGCCACCGGACTAGCTGGCTACGAGCAGTACTTC.

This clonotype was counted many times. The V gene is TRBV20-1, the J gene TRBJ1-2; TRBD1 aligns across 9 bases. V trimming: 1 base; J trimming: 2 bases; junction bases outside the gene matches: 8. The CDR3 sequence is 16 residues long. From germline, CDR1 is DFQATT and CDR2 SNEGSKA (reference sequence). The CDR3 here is CSARGRTGGDNYGYTF. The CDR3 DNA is TGCAGTGCTAGAGGCCGAACAGGGGGCGACAACTATGGCTACACCTTC.

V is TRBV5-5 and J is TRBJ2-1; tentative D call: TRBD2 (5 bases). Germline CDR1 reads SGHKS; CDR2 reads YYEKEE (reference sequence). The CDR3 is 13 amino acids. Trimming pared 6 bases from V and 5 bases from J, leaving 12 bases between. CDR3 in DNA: TGTGCCAGCAACCTAGCTAGGGACAATGAGCAGTTCTTC. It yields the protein CASNLARDNEQFF.

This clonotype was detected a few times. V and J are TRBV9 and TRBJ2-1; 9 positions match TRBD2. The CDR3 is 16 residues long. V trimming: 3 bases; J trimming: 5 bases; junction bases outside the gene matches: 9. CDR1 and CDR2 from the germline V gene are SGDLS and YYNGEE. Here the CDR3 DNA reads TGTGCCAGCAGCGGCGCTGGACTAGCGTCACACAATGAGCAGTTCTTC. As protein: CASSGAGLASHNEQFF.

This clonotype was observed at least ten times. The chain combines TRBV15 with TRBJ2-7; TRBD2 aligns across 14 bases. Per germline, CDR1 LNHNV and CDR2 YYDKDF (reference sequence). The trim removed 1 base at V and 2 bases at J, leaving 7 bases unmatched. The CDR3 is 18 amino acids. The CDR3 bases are TGTGCCACCAGCAGAGGGGGACTAGCGGGAGCTTCAACCTACGAGCAGTACTTC. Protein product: CATSRGGLAGASTYEQYF. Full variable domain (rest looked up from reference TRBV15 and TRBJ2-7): DAMVIQNPRYQVTQFGKPVTLSCSQTLNHNVMYWYQQKSSQAPKLLFHYYDKDFNNEADTPDNFQSRRPNTSFCFLDIRSPGLGDTAMYLCATSRGGLAGASTYEQYFGPGTRLTVT.

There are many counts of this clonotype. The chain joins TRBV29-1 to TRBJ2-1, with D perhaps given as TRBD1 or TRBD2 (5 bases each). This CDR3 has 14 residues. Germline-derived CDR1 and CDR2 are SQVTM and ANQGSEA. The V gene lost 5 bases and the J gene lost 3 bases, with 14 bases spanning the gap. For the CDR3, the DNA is TGCAGCGTTTCGGGATTGAGGGGCTACAATGAGCAGTTCTTC. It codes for CSVSGLRGYNEQFF.

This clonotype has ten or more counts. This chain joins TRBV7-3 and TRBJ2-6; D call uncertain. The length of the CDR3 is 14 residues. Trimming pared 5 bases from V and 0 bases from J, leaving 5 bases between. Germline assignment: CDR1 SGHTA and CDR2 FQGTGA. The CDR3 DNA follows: TGTGCCAGCAGCCTCGACTCTGGGGCCAACGTCCTGACTTTC. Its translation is CASSLDSGANVLTF.

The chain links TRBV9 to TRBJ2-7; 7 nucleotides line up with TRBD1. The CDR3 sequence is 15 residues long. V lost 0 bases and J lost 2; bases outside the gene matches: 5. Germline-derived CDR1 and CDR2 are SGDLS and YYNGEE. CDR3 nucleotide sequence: TGTGCCAGCAGCGTAGAGGGGACAGCGACCTACGAGCAGTACTTC. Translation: CASSVEGTATYEQYF.

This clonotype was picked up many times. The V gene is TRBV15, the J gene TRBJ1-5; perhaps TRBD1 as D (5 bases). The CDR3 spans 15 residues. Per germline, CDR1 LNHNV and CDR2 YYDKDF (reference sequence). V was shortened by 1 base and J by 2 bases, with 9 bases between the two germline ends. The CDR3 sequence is CATSRGMTGNQPQHF. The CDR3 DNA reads TGTGCCACCAGCAGAGGTATGACAGGCAATCAGCCCCAGCATTTT.

The CDR3 sequence is CASSLEGDGRGSYEQYF. The CDR3, as DNA: TGTGCCAGCAGCTTAGAAGGGGACGGGAGGGGCTCCTACGAGCAGTACTTC. The V and J genes are TRBV13 and TRBJ2-7; 8 bases line up with TRBD2. This CDR3 has 17 amino acids. Trimming removed 1 base from V and 0 bases from J; junction bases left unmatched: 8. CDR1 is PRHDT, CDR2 FYEKMQ, per germline (reference sequence).

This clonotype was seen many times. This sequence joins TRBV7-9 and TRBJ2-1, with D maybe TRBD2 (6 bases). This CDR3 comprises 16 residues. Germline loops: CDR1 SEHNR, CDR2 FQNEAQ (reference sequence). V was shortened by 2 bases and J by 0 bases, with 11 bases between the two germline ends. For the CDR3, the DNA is TGTGCCAGCAGCTTAAAGCGGGTAGTCTCCTACAATGAGCAGTTCTTC. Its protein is CASSLKRVVSYNEQFF.

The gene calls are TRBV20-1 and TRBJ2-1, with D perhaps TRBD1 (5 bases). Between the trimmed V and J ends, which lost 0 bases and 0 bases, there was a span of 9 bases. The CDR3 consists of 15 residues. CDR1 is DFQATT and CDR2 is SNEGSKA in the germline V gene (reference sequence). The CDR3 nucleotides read TGCAGTGCTAGAGAGTGGGGCAGCTCCTACAATGAGCAGTTCTTC. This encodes CSAREWGSSYNEQFF.

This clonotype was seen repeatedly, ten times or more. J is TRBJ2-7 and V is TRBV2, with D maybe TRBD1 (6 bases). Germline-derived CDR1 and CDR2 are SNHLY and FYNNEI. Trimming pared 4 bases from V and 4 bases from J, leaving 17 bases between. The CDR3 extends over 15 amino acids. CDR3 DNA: TGTGCCAGCAGTGTGGGGGACATGTCTGTTTACGAGCAGTACTTC. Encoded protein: CASSVGDMSVYEQYF.

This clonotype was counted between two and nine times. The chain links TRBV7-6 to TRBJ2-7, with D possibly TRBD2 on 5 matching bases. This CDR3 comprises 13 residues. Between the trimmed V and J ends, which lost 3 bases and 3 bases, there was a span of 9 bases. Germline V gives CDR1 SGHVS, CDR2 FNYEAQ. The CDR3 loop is CASSFGVYYEQYF. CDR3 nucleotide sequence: TGTGCCAGCAGCTTCGGGGTGTACTACGAGCAGTACTTC.